The clone carrying this TCR beta chain was detected many times. The target antigen is unknown. These data belong to a study of response to subunit inactivated influenza vaccine. Study-wide results and caveats: Each seasonal influenza vaccination recruits few new T cells, the authors suggested.

TCRdb processed the RT-PCR reads anew with MiXCR; each CDR3 protein has one entry. The sample includes approximately 530,000 distinct CDR3 sequences, about 7.6% of them seen just once. CDR3 length: 14 amino acids. CDR1 and CDR2 from the germline V gene are ENHRY and SYGVKD. Trimming cost V 6 bases and J 0 bases; bases outside gene matches: 4. The TCR was taken from a man between 50 and 70 years old who received an inactivated influenza vaccine. The source material was PBMCs from blood, sampled around 25 months after vaccination. The V and J genes are TRBV10-3 and TRBJ2-7, with TRBD1 matching 8 bases. The CDR3 DNA is TGTGCCATCAGGTCCGGGACAGGCTCCTACGAGCAGTACTTC. It translates to CAIRSGTGSYEQYF.